One sample yielded the 25 T cell receptor beta chains listed below, sequenced in a study of shared clonotypes between healthy human individuals. The data were produced by immunoSEQ multiplex PCR, yet TCRdb's version contains in-frame clones alone and is incomplete. Found here are roughly 1.5 million clones, 98% of them singletons; the top ten hold 0.4% to 0.55%. Source material: naive CD4+ T cells sorted from blood. Stated subset: CD45RA+ positively selected. The source of these receptors is a man aged 25 to 40 in good health.

This rearrangement joins TRBV18 to TRBJ2-3; 7 bases line up with TRBD1. Trimming cost V 2 bases and J 1 base; bases outside gene matches: 3. Germline assignment: CDR1 KGHSH and CDR2 LQKENI. The CDR3 loop spans 15 amino acids. The CDR3 DNA is TGTGCCAGCTCACCAGAGGGACAGCGCACAGATACGCAGTATTTT. This gives the protein CASSPEGQRTDTQYF.

J is TRBJ1-1 and V is TRBV9; 12 bases are shared with TRBD1. The V gene's germline CDR1 is SGDLS and CDR2 YYNGEE. V gave up 0 bases and J gave up 6 bases; unmatched junction bases: 3. The CDR3 has 15 residues. Here the CDR3 DNA reads TGTGCCAGCAGCGTAGTAGGGACAGGGGGCTCTGAAGCTTTCTTT. Translating gives CASSVVGTGGSEAFF.

The V gene is TRBV4-1, the J gene TRBJ2-4; D is tentatively TRBD1 or TRBD2 (5 bases each). Germline CDR1 is MGHRA and CDR2 is YSYEKL. The CDR3 runs 17 residues. V was trimmed by 0 bases and J by 7 bases, leaving 19 bases between them. The CDR3: CASSQDPTAGTGNIQYF. In DNA, the CDR3 is TGCGCCAGCAGCCAAGATCCCACTGCGGGTACAGGCAACATTCAGTACTTC.

Comments on this clone: Within the sample, other DNA sequences also encode this same CDR3. The chain joins TRBV27 to TRBJ2-3; D not certain. Trimming removed 2 bases at V and 0 bases at J, with 9 bases between. Germline-derived CDR1 and CDR2 are MNHEY and SMNVEV (reference sequence). There are 15 residues in the CDR3. CDR3 protein: CASSLTGRSTDTQYF. CDR3 nucleotides: TGTGCCAGCAGTTTAACGGGTAGAAGCACAGATACGCAGTATTTT.

The genes are TRBV19 and TRBJ2-7; perhaps TRBD2 as D (6 bases). Germline CDR1 reads LNHDA; CDR2 reads SQIVND (reference sequence). The V end lost 4 bases, the J end lost 6 bases, and 10 bases lay between the germline ends. CDR3 size: 12 residues. The CDR3 nucleotides read TGTGCCAGTAGTAAGACTAGTAGCGAGCAGTACTTC. Its translation: CASSKTSSEQYF.

CDR3 region: CASSEWGVEETQYF. The CDR3 nucleotides are TGTGCCAGCAGTGAATGGGGGGTCGAAGAGACCCAGTACTTC. The V and J genes are TRBV6-1 and TRBJ2-5, with D possibly being TRBD2 (6 bases). The CDR3 spans 14 residues. The germline gives CDR1 MNHNS, CDR2 SASEGT. V lost 2 bases to trimming and J lost 3 bases, with 10 bases between them.

The rearrangement joins TRBV19 to TRBJ2-3, with D perhaps matching TRBD1 or TRBD2 (5 bases each). Germline loops: CDR1 LNHDA, CDR2 SQIVND (reference sequence). The CDR3 is 16 amino acids. V lost 5 bases to trimming and J lost 1 base, with 16 bases between them. CDR3 sequence (DNA): TGTGCCAGTAGTGTAAGACAGAGGGCCGGCACAGATACGCAGTATTTT. This translates into CASSVRQRAGTDTQYF. The full variable domain, its missing parts supplied by reference TRBV19 and TRBJ2-3, is DGGITQSPKYLFRKEGQNVTLSCEQNLNHDAMYWYRQDPGQGLRLIYYSQIVNDFQKGDIAEGYSVSREKKESFPLTVTSAQKNPTAFYLCASSVRQRAGTDTQYFGPGTRLTVL.

This rearrangement joins TRBV7-3 to TRBJ2-1, with no clear D. V gave up 0 bases and J gave up 0 bases, with 21 bases separating them. The germline CDR1 and CDR2 sequences are SGHTA and FQGTGA. The CDR3 length is 20 residues. The CDR3 region is CASSLTHPLKTGGSYNEQFF. CDR3 nucleotide sequence: TGTGCCAGCAGCTTAACCCACCCCTTGAAGACCGGTGGCTCCTACAATGAGCAGTTCTTC.

The chain recombines TRBV29-1 with TRBJ2-2; no clear D. This CDR3 contains 12 residues. Trimming stripped 6 bases from V and 5 bases from J, with 10 bases between. In germline, CDR1 is SQVTM, CDR2 ANQGSEA. The DNA for the CDR3 is TGCAGCGTCCGAAGATGGACCGGGGAGCTGTTTTTT. It translates to CSVRRWTGELFF.

This clone showed up just once. V and J are TRBV28 and TRBJ2-4, with 7 bases matching TRBD1. Trimming cost V 4 bases and J 13 bases; bases outside gene matches: 10. The CDR3 is 13 amino acids. Germline-derived CDR1 and CDR2 are MDHEN and SYDVKM. The CDR3: CASSSADREGQYF. The CDR3 bases are TGTGCCAGCAGTTCCGCCGACAGGGAAGGCCAGTACTTC.

Comment on this clone: Other DNA sequences in the sample encode the same CDR3. The rearrangement joins TRBV6-1 to TRBJ1-5; D not resolved. Germline CDR1 and CDR2: MNHNS and SASEGT. The CDR3 covers 12 residues. Between the trimmed V and J ends, which lost 4 bases and 4 bases, there was a span of 5 bases. DNA for the CDR3: TGTGCCAGCAGTGTTGGGAATCAGCCCCAGCATTTT. Its translation is CASSVGNQPQHF.

Worth noting for this clone: The same CDR3 is also encoded by other DNA sequences in this sample. The J gene is TRBJ2-1, the V gene TRBV11-3; D not certain. The germline CDR1 and CDR2 sequences are SGHNT and YENEEA. The V and J ends lost 1 base and 6 bases respectively, with 10 bases between them. The CDR3 is made up of 14 amino acids. The DNA for the CDR3 is TGTGCCAGCAGCTTAGCCCCCTTAGCCAATGAGCAGTTCTTC. Its protein product is CASSLAPLANEQFF.

The chain couples TRBV11-3 to TRBJ2-3; D not certain. Per germline, CDR1 SGHNT and CDR2 YENEEA. The CDR3 is 13 amino acids. V was shortened by 2 bases and J by 5 bases, with 8 bases between the two germline ends. The CDR3 protein is CASSLLTEDTQYF. The CDR3 DNA reads as TGTGCCAGCAGCTTATTAACGGAAGATACGCAGTATTTT.

This chain connects TRBV7-6 to TRBJ2-7; TRBD2 might be the D (6 bases). Germline V gene data show CDR1 as SGHVS and CDR2 as FNYEAQ. This CDR3 contains 15 residues. Trimming took off 1 base at V and 2 bases at J, with 12 bases between the two ends. In nucleotides, the CDR3 is TGTGCCAGCAGCTTAGAGGGAGGACTCGCCTACGAGCAGTACTTC. Protein: CASSLEGGLAYEQYF.

This rearrangement joins TRBV21-1 to TRBJ2-7; the table's D call TRBD1 went unverified against the DNA. TRBV21-1 is a pseudogene segment. This CDR3 comprises 17 residues. CDR3 bases: TGTGCCAGCAGCAGGAGAACGGGACATCCTACTCACTACGAGCAGTACTTC. The encoded protein is CASSRRTGHPTHYEQYF.

This chain connects TRBV5-1 to TRBJ2-3; 9 nucleotides agree with TRBD2. V was pared by 0 bases and J by 2 bases, with 7 bases of the junction left unmatched. Germline lookup yields CDR1 SGHRS and CDR2 YFSETQ. There are 17 residues in the CDR3. The CDR3 region is CASSLGPSGILTDTQYF. The CDR3 DNA follows: TGCGCCAGCAGCTTGGGGCCTAGCGGGATTCTCACAGATACGCAGTATTTT.

This rearrangement joins TRBV19 to TRBJ1-1, with a tentative D call TRBD1 (6 bases). V gave up 3 bases and J gave up 0 bases, with 14 bases separating them. This CDR3 spans 16 amino acids. Germline V CDR1 and CDR2: LNHDA, SQIVND (reference sequence). CDR3 loop: CASSIGRGNLNTEAFF. In DNA form, the CDR3 reads TGTGCCAGTAGTATCGGGAGGGGGAACTTGAACACTGAAGCTTTCTTT.

The rearrangement uses TRBV5-4 and TRBJ1-5, with D possibly being TRBD1 (6 bases). V gave up 2 bases and J gave up 1 base, with 13 bases separating them. The CDR3 totals 16 residues. The germline V gene encodes CDR1 SGHNT and CDR2 YYREEE (reference sequence). The CDR3 DNA is TGTGCCAGCAGCTTCGGTGGGGGGCGAAGCAATCAGCCCCAGCATTTT. It is translated as CASSFGGGRSNQPQHF.

The chain couples TRBV10-3 to TRBJ2-6; tentative D call: TRBD1 (7 bases). Germline V gene lookup returns CDR1 ENHRY and CDR2 SYGVKD. Trimming shortened V by 2 bases and J by 0 bases, and 29 bases separated the two germline ends. The CDR3 length is 23 residues. CDR3 in DNA: TGTGCCATCAGTGAGCCTCGAAGGAGGGGGCAGGACAGGAGACTCTCTGGGGCCAACGTCCTGACTTTC. It codes for CAISEPRRRGQDRRLSGANVLTF.

The chain has TRBV13 and TRBJ1-2; D unresolved. Per the germline V gene, CDR1 is PRHDT and CDR2 is FYEKMQ (reference sequence). This CDR3 spans 14 amino acids. Trimming took off 0 bases at V and 3 bases at J, with 8 bases between the two ends. The CDR3, as DNA: TGTGCCAGCAGCTTAGGGTCCAGGTACTATGGCTACACCTTC. Translating gives CASSLGSRYYGYTF. The whole variable domain, filled in from reference TRBV13 and TRBJ1-2, reads AAGVIQSPRHLIKEKRETATLKCYPIPRHDTVYWYQQGPGQDPQFLISFYEKMQSDKGSIPDRFSAQQFSDYHSELNMSSLELGDSALYFCASSLGSRYYGYTFGSGTRLTVV.

V gene TRBV7-3 combines with J gene TRBJ2-6; D ambiguous. Germline CDR1 reads SGHTA; CDR2 reads FQGTGA. V shed 1 base and J shed 0 bases, with 7 bases lying between them. This CDR3 has 16 amino acids. As DNA, the CDR3 is TGTGCCAGCAGCTTAAGTACGGACTCTGGGGCCAACGTCCTGACTTTC. Amino acids: CASSLSTDSGANVLTF.

The rearrangement links TRBV11-2 to TRBJ2-3; perhaps TRBD1 as D (6 bases). The V and J ends lost 0 bases and 5 bases respectively, with 15 bases between them. Germline assignment: CDR1 SGHAT and CDR2 FQNNGV. The CDR3 consists of 16 residues. The CDR3 sequence: CASSLDRSGDGDTQYF. The CDR3 nucleotides are TGTGCCAGCAGCTTAGATCGGTCAGGGGATGGAGATACGCAGTATTTT.

V is TRBV2 and J is TRBJ2-1, with a tentative D call TRBD1 (6 bases). The V and J ends lost 5 bases and 0 bases respectively, with 17 bases between them. From germline, CDR1 is SNHLY and CDR2 FYNNEI. The CDR3 sequence is 17 residues long. In nucleotides, the CDR3 is TGTGCCAGCAGTAAGGAAGGACAGCTCCCCTCCTACAATGAGCAGTTCTTC. Its translation: CASSKEGQLPSYNEQFF.

The chain uses TRBV7-9 and TRBJ2-1; D is perhaps TRBD1 (5 bases). The CDR3 has 15 residues. With 3 bases removed from V and 4 bases from J, the gap between germline ends came to 13 bases. Germline values: CDR1 SEHNR, CDR2 FQNEAQ (reference sequence). In DNA form, the CDR3 reads TGTGCCAGCAGCTTTATACAGGTGATATACAATGAGCAGTTCTTC. Protein product: CASSFIQVIYNEQFF.

V and J are TRBV7-7 and TRBJ2-7; TRBD2 might be the D (6 bases). V was clipped by 1 base and J by 3 bases, with 7 bases between them. The CDR3 consists of 13 residues. Germline values: CDR1 SSHAT, CDR2 FNYEAQ (reference sequence). This CDR3 reads CASSLGGGYEQYF. The CDR3 DNA sequence: TGTGCCAGCAGCTTAGGGGGAGGCTACGAGCAGTACTTC.